The rows below give T cell receptor beta chains drawn from one sample of a study of T-cell reconstitution after alpha-beta-depleted transplantation in children. MiXCR was run by TCRdb on the PCR reads, yielding one entry per CDR3 protein. The sample has approximately 630,000 distinct CDR3 sequences, under 15% seen once. Source: PBMCs, taken before TCRalphabeta/CD19-depleted stem cell transplant. All receptors come from a girl aged 2 to 9 with congenital amegakaryocytic thrombocytopenia, due to receive a stem cell transplant. Each CDR3 is given with its conserved first and last residue. A D gene is named only where the DNA matches it firmly. Only part of the rows carry a size: once, few, many, or a class if the clone is expanded.

D	V	size	J	DNA	CDR3
TRBD1	TRBV20-1	many	TRBJ1-5	TGCAGTGCTATGTCCGGGACAGGGGATCAGCCCCAGCATTTT	CSAMSGTGDQPQHF
TRBD1	TRBV7-9	NA	TRBJ2-5	TGTGCCAGCAGCTTACCACCAGGGACAGCCCAAGAGACCCAGTACTTC	CASSLPPGTAQETQYF
NA	TRBV7-9	NA	TRBJ2-7	TGTGCCAGCAGCTTAGGACGCAACACCCGGGGAATCCCTTCCTACGAGCAGTACTTC	CASSLGRNTRGIPSYEQYF
TRBD1	TRBV29-1	many	TRBJ2-1	TGCAGCGTTGCTTGGGACAGTTACAATGAGCAGTTCTTC	CSVAWDSYNEQFF
NA	TRBV4-1	NA	TRBJ2-7	TGCGCCAGCAGCCAAGGGACAGCCGACCCCTACGAGCAGTACTTC	CASSQGTADPYEQYF
NA	TRBV12-3/TRBV12-4	few	TRBJ2-6	TGTGCCAGCCGCTTTAGAGGCTCTGGGGCCAACGTCCTGACTTTC	CASRFRGSGANVLTF
TRBD2	TRBV20-1	NA	TRBJ2-5	TGCAGTGCCCATAATAAGCGGGAGACCCCAGAGACCCAGTACTTC	CSAHNKRETPETQYF
NA	TRBV7-9	once	TRBJ2-7	TGTGCCAGCAGCCAAGGGGAGACGGTCAACGAGCAGTACTTC	CASSQGETVNEQYF
TRBD2	TRBV3-1	few	TRBJ2-1	TGTGCCAGCAGCCATGTGCGGGGGGGTGAGCAGTTCTTC	CASSHVRGGEQFF
TRBD1	TRBV7-9	NA	TRBJ1-2	TGTGCCAGCAGCTTAAGCAGGGGGACGGATGGCTACACCTTC	CASSLSRGTDGYTF
NA	TRBV5-1	few	TRBJ2-2	TGCGCCAGCAGCCGATTGGGGTCAGGGTATTCCGGGGAGCTGTTTTTT	CASSRLGSGYSGELFF
NA	TRBV7-9	many	TRBJ2-1	TGTGCCAGCAGCCCCTTTGGCGGGGAGAGCTCCTACAATGAGCAGTTCTTC	CASSPFGGESSYNEQFF
NA	TRBV20-1	many	TRBJ1-1	TGCAGTGCTAGAGATTCAGAATTGAACACTGAAGCTTTCTTT	CSARDSELNTEAFF
NA	TRBV18	NA	TRBJ2-1	TGTGCCAGCTCCCGGTTTATACTAGCATTCCGAGATGAGCAGTTCTTC	CASSRFILAFRDEQFF
NA	TRBV28	NA	TRBJ1-6	TGTGCCAGCAGTTTCCCACGACAGGCGATTAATTCGCCCCTCCACTTT	CASSFPRQAINSPLHF
NA	TRBV12-3/TRBV12-4	few	TRBJ1-1	TGTGCCAGCAGTCCGCGGGGGAGGGGCGGGATGAACACTGAAGCTTTCTTT	CASSPRGRGGMNTEAFF
NA	TRBV4-1	many	TRBJ2-7	TGCGCCAGCAGCCAAGATGCCTTGGGGTACGAGCAGTACTTC	CASSQDALGYEQYF
NA	TRBV6-5	NA	TRBJ2-5	TGTGCCAGCAGTTACTCGTGGGCACTTCAAGAGACCCAGTACTTC	CASSYSWALQETQYF
NA	TRBV20-1	many	TRBJ2-5	TGCAGTGCTAGAGCCCTCGACGACAGTACACAAGAGACCCAGTACTTC	CSARALDDSTQETQYF
NA	TRBV10-3	NA	TRBJ1-5	TGTGCCATCAGTGAAGTCAGCAATCAGCCCCAGCATTTT	CAISEVSNQPQHF
NA	TRBV20-1	NA	TRBJ1-5	TGCAGTGCTAGGACTGCATGGGACGGCAATCAGCCCCAGCATTTT	CSARTAWDGNQPQHF
TRBD2	TRBV2	NA	TRBJ2-1	TGTGCCAGCAGTGGGGAAAGCGGGAGGTTAGACGAGCAGTTCTTC	CASSGESGRLDEQFF
NA	TRBV2	NA	TRBJ2-1	TGTGCCAGCAGTGATCGTGGCGGGCCCTTTAACAATGAGCAGTTCTTC	CASSDRGGPFNNEQFF
NA	TRBV6-1	many	TRBJ2-1	TGTGCCAGCAGTGAATGGCGGGTTCCACCCAATGAGCAGTTCTTC	CASSEWRVPPNEQFF
TRBD2	TRBV10-3	many	TRBJ2-2	TGTGCCATCAGGCGGGAGGCCGGCGGGGAGCTGTTTTTT	CAIRREAGGELFF
NA	TRBV30	NA	TRBJ1-1	TGTGCCTGGAGTACAACCAGAGAAGCTTTCTTT	CAWSTTREAFF
NA	TRBV20-1	many	TRBJ2-5	TGCAGTGGAGGACAGCTCCAAGAGACCCAGTACTTC	CSGGQLQETQYF
NA	TRBV7-8	few	TRBJ2-7	TGTGCCAGCAGCGGCGACCTATTCTACGAGCAGTACTTC	CASSGDLFYEQYF
TRBD1	TRBV5-1	few	TRBJ1-2	TGCGCCAGCAGCAGGGACAGCTTAACTGGCTACACCTTC	CASSRDSLTGYTF
TRBD1	TRBV5-1	NA	TRBJ2-5	TGCGCCAGCAGCTTGAGGCAGGGGGATGGAGAGACCCAGTACTTC	CASSLRQGDGETQYF
TRBD2	TRBV25-1	many	TRBJ2-7	TGTGCCAGCAGTGAAGGGACTAGCGGATTCTACGAGCAGTACTTC	CASSEGTSGFYEQYF
NA	TRBV29-1	many	TRBJ2-7	TGCAGCGCAGGACACGGACCCTACGAGCAGTACTTC	CSAGHGPYEQYF
NA	TRBV5-1	NA	TRBJ1-1	TGCGCCAGCAGCTTGGCCAGGGTGAACACTGAAGCTTTCTTT	CASSLARVNTEAFF
TRBD2	TRBV7-8	few	TRBJ2-2	TGTGCCAGCAGACGTTTGGGGGAGGGGATCGGGGAGCTGTTTTTT	CASRRLGEGIGELFF
NA	TRBV20-1	many	TRBJ2-3	TGCAGTGCACCGTGGGAGGCAGATACGCAGTATTTT	CSAPWEADTQYF
NA	TRBV7-9	NA	TRBJ2-1	TGTGCCAGCAGCCGGACCCGTAATGAGCAGTTCTTC	CASSRTRNEQFF
NA	TRBV5-1	many	TRBJ2-7	TGCGCCAGCAGCAACGACAGGGACTTCTCCTACGAGCAGTACTTC	CASSNDRDFSYEQYF
NA	TRBV20-1	many	TRBJ2-1	TGCAGTGCTAGAGAGGAAGCGGGTAGCGGATGGGCGGAGCAGTTCTTC	CSAREEAGSGWAEQFF
NA	TRBV12-3/TRBV12-4	many	TRBJ1-1	TGTGCCAGCAGTCCTGGGCGGGTTATCACTGAAGCTTTCTTT	CASSPGRVITEAFF
TRBD2	TRBV20-1	few	TRBJ2-1	TGCAGTGCTAGGCCGGGACTAGCGGGGGGCAGCTCCTACAATGAGCAGTTCTTC	CSARPGLAGGSSYNEQFF
TRBD2	TRBV20-1	few	TRBJ2-7	TGCAGTGCTAGGGGAATAGCGGGAGGCACCTACGAGCAGTACTTC	CSARGIAGGTYEQYF
NA	TRBV27	few	TRBJ1-1	TGTGCCAGCAGACCTCCCCCGGGTGGCACTGAAGCTTTCTTT	CASRPPPGGTEAFF
NA	TRBV6-5	many	TRBJ2-2	TGTGCCAGCAGTGTCTGGGCGGGCGAGCTGTTTTTT	CASSVWAGELFF
TRBD2	TRBV15	many	TRBJ2-1	TGTGCCACCAGCTCTAATACAGGGACTAGCGGGCAGTTCTTC	CATSSNTGTSGQFF
TRBD2	TRBV24-1	few	TRBJ2-1	TGTGCCACCAGTGATCCTAGCGGGAGCGGGAACAATGAGCAGTTCTTC	CATSDPSGSGNNEQFF
NA	TRBV7-2	many	TRBJ2-7	TGTGCCAGTAAAAAGGCTAGCGAGAACTACGAGCAGTACTTC	CASKKASENYEQYF
TRBD2	TRBV6-1	NA	TRBJ2-7	TGTGCCAGCAGTAGGTCTAGCGGAATAAGCTCCTACGAGCAGTACTTC	CASSRSSGISSYEQYF
NA	TRBV7-9	once	TRBJ2-7	TGTGCCAGCAGCTTCACTGGGAACTACGAGCAGTACTTC	CASSFTGNYEQYF
NA	TRBV20-1	many	TRBJ2-3	TGCAGTGCTAGGTCTAGCGGCACAGATACGCAGTATTTT	CSARSSGTDTQYF
TRBD1	TRBV5-1	NA	TRBJ2-5	TGCGCCAGCAGCTGGACAGGGGCGTTAGAGACCCAGTACTTC	CASSWTGALETQYF
NA	TRBV6-1	NA	TRBJ2-3	TGTGCCAGCAGGCGCGTTAGCGCCAGCACAGATACGCAGTATTTT	CASRRVSASTDTQYF
TRBD1	TRBV12-3/TRBV12-4	many	TRBJ2-7	TGTGCCAGCAGCCCGGGACAGGGGGCCCACGAGCAGTACTTC	CASSPGQGAHEQYF
TRBD2	TRBV20-1	few	TRBJ2-7	TGCAGTGCTCCCGGGACTAGCGGTCCCTACGAGCAGTACTTC	CSAPGTSGPYEQYF
NA	TRBV6-2/TRBV6-3	NA	TRBJ1-1	TGTGCCAGCAGTTGGTCGGATACTGAAGCTTTCTTT	CASSWSDTEAFF
NA	TRBV6-1	few	TRBJ1-4	TGTGCCAGCAGACCTCCGATTCAGGGGCGCGCTAATGAAAAACTGTTTTTT	CASRPPIQGRANEKLFF
NA	TRBV6-5	many	TRBJ2-7	TGTGCCAGCAGTTCCGAGGTGACGAGCTACGAGCAGTACTTC	CASSSEVTSYEQYF
TRBD2	TRBV7-9	few	TRBJ2-7	TGTGCCAGCAGCCCAATAGCGGGAGGGGCTTACGAGCAGTACTTC	CASSPIAGGAYEQYF
NA	TRBV7-8	many	TRBJ2-3	TGTGCCAGCAGCTTAATGGGGGATACGCAGTATTTT	CASSLMGDTQYF
NA	TRBV5-6	few	TRBJ1-2	TGTGCCAGCAGCTTGGGCAAAGGGTCCGTTCACTATGGCTACACCTTC	CASSLGKGSVHYGYTF